The present T cell receptor beta chain was sequenced within a study of blood T cell repertoires in COVID-19 (dated by TCRdb to 2018 to 2020). Some background on the complete study: Collaborator samples came from the United States, Italy and Spain and covered acute and convalescent phases of COVID-19. Subjects who had been exposed to COVID-19, were actively infected with it, or had recovered from it provided the deeply sampled blood TCRbeta repertoires that made up the dataset. The prospective study material was composed of cDNA or gDNA derived from T cells, B-cell-depleted T cells, or PBMCs. A de-identified subject ID, COVID-19 status, age in years and sex were almost always included in the sample metadata. The repertoires were released in a freely available public database intended as a resource for research on the immune response to SARS-CoV-2. The samples were drawn from the first 160 participants of the ongoing ImmuneRACE study and from over a thousand subjects provided by 6 global collaborators. HLA class I and class II types, where available, came from metadata supplied by the sample provider rather than from assay-based typing.

The research as a whole found: Clinical and demographic metadata were provided uncurated, with the amount varying by source and participant.

Concerning this clone itself: It lacks a known antigen. Per-base quality was not reported, and no clone a single base away is much larger than it.

The CDR3 contains 11 residues, cysteine and phenylalanine counted. Only CDR3 DNA is held: 33 bases, read in frame from base 1. Deletion took 5 bases off V and 6 bases off J, with a span of 7 bases between the germline ends. Collaborating institutions collected whole blood in K2EDTA tubes following their own protocols. For TCRbeta analysis, collaborator samples were shipped as frozen whole blood, as isolated PBMCs, or as DNA extracted from either sample type. TCRbeta CDR3 regions were amplified from genomic DNA using the immunoSEQ Assay, a bias-controlled multiplex PCR. As for how the authors treated the data: Nucleated cell counts per sample were estimated from amplification of reference gene primers within the assay. Sequence reads were collapsed and filtered to measure the absolute abundance of every unique TCRbeta CDR3 rearrangement. For each sample, productive Simpson clonality was calculated as the square root of Simpson's diversity index across productive rearrangements. Imported from immuneACCESS, the table was reduced by TCRdb to in-frame sequences with V and J called. These copies leave out some clones; in studies compared against another copy, an unresolved V gene accounts for under half, and the cause of the remainder is not known. V, J and clone size derive from that table, while D and trimming were established from the DNA sequence. The sample table holds roughly 96,000 clones, of which about 81% were seen once. Approximately 18% of the sample lies in the top ten.

The V gene is TRBV12-3 or TRBV12-4 and the J gene is TRBJ1-1, with an unclear D gene assignment. This TCR was sampled from a man aged 80 or over with acute or convalescent COVID-19. The sequenced sample consisted of peripheral blood. The CDR3 protein sequence reads: CASSLEAEAFF. The DNA sequence is as follows: TGTGCCAGCAGTCTCGAGGCTGAAGCTTTCTTT.